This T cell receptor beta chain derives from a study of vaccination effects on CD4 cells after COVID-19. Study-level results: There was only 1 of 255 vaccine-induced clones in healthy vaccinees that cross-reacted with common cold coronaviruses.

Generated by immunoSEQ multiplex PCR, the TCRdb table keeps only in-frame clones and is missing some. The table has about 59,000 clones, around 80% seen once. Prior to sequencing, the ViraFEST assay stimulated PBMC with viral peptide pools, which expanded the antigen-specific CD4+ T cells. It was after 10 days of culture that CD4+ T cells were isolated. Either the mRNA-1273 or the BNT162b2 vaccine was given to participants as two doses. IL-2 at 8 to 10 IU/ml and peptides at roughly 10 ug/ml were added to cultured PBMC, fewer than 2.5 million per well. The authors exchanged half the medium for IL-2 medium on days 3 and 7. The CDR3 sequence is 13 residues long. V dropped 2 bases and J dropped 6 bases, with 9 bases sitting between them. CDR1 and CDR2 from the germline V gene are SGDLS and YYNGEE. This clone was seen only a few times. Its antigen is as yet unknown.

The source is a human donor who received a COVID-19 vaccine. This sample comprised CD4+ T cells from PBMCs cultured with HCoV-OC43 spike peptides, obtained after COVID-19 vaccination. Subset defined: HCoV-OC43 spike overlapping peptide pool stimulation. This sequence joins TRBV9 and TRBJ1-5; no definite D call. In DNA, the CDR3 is TGTGCCAGCAGCGTTAACGAAATTCAGCCCCAGCATTTT. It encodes CASSVNEIQPQHF.